This T cell receptor (beta chain) was found in a study of T cells after yellow fever vaccination. Whole-study findings and limits: Clones from primary vaccination mostly reappeared after the booster (96% CD4, around 90% CD8). Contaminating bulk clonotypes could be abundant in FACS-sorted repertoires.

This clonotype has a handful of counts. Antigen specificity is unknown. The 5'RACE template-switching step produced TCR cDNA and added a universal primer site and UMIs. One entry per CDR3 protein results from TCRdb running MiXCR on the 5' RACE reads. The table lists about 240,000 distinct CDR3 sequences, about 7% of them singletons, with over 0.65% in the top ten. This CDR3 has 18 amino acids. Per germline, CDR1 SGHNT and CDR2 YENEEA. The V segment lost 5 bases and the J segment 10 bases; nucleotides outside the gene matches: 17. The source is a man younger than 40 who received the YFV17D yellow fever vaccine. The V gene is TRBV11-3, the J gene TRBJ2-7, with 16 positions matching TRBD2. The specimen comprised CD4+ T cells sorted from PBMCs, sampled 15 days after the yellow fever booster vaccination. Here the CDR3 reads CASSSKRTGLAGGPTQYF. As DNA, the CDR3 is TGTGCCAGCAGCAGCAAAAGGACGGGACTAGCGGGAGGGCCTACCCAGTACTTC.